This TCR beta chain emerged from a study of T cell responses to AZD1222 COVID-19 vaccine. Whole-study results and caveats: The study identified only five or six AZD1222 recipients as seropositive at baseline.

Profiled with immunoSEQ multiplex PCR; TCRdb holds only in-frame clones, not every one. This sample has 140,000 or so clones; about 86% occur once, and the top ten carry under 3.5%. This clone has only one observation. What it binds is not known. Trimming took off 8 bases at V and 2 bases at J, with 7 bases between the two ends. Germline CDR1 reads MDHEN; CDR2 reads SYDVKM. This CDR3 comprises 12 residues. The starting material was peripheral blood, obtained on day 0 of AZD1222 vaccination. The clonotype was recovered from an adult in good health. The gene calls are TRBV28 and TRBJ1-3; D is unresolved. The CDR3 coding sequence is TGTGCCAGCGGACTTACTGGAAACACCATATATTTT. Translating gives CASGLTGNTIYF.